These T cell receptor beta chains were read from a single sample in a study of blood T cell repertoires in COVID-19. The repertoire was sequenced with immunoSEQ multiplex PCR; TCRdb's copy has only in-frame clones and lacks some. The sample comprises around 76,000 clones, 75% to 90% of which are singletons, and 5.1% rests with the top ten. Sample: peripheral blood. The receptors derive from a man older than 75 with acute or convalescent COVID-19. The CDR3 runs from the conserved cysteine through the conserved F or W. The order of the fields is V gene, CDR3 protein.

>TRBV10-2
CASRLGGQETQYF
>TRBV27
CASSDRDRSNQPQHF
>TRBV28
CASSLTPIEQFF
>TRBV28
CASKTQPGQGMNTEAFF
>TRBV6-2/TRBV6-3
CASSDPGTPQREQYF
>TRBV6-5
CARGLAGYNEQFF
>TRBV18
CASSLSQGNTGELFF
>TRBV19
CASSYRDSTDTQYF
>TRBV5-1
CASSRTGPEETQYF
>TRBV7-9
CASSLLAGGSYNEQFF
>TRBV6-6
CASTPGQDQETQYF
>TRBV14
CASSPGPSGNSYNEQFF
>TRBV18
CASSQGPTGTDTQYF
>TRBV25-1
CASSDEKGRRVAFF
>TRBV6-6
CASSLAGARETQYF
>TRBV5-1
CASSSSTGLYNEQFF